The sequence of this TCR beta chain was determined in a study of cytomegalovirus exposure and HLA in healthy donors. The primer mix had 60 Vbeta and 13 Jbeta primers. Here immunoSEQ multiplex PCR was the method, and the copy in TCRdb shows in-frame clones only, minus some. This table holds approximately 170,000 clones, around 80% found once. Details on this clone: As yet, its antigen is unknown. The identical CDR3 is also encoded by other nucleotide sequences in the sample.

Points from the study as a whole: Diagnosis of cytomegalovirus status made by the classifier reportedly showed high specificity and sensitivity.

V was pared by 4 bases and J by 0 bases, with 8 bases between. CDR3 size: 14 residues. Germline V gives CDR1 SGHDT, CDR2 YYEEEE. This rearrangement joins TRBV5-6 to TRBJ2-1; TRBD1 is a possible D gene (6 bases). The sample taken for sequencing was PBMCs. The source is a woman in her 40s in good health and CMV-seropositive. CDR3 nucleotides: TGTGCCAGCAGCCTAGGGGGCTCCTACAATGAGCAGTTCTTC. Its translation is CASSLGGSYNEQFF. Complete variable domain (other parts from reference TRBV5-6 and TRBJ2-1): DAGVTQSPTHLIKTRGQQVTLRCSPKSGHDTVSWYQQALGQGPQFIFQYYEEEERQRGNFPDRFSGHQFPNYSSELNVNALLLGDSALYLCASSLGGSYNEQFFGPGTRLTVL.